The rows below give T cell receptor beta chains drawn from one sample of a study of CD8+ T cells in alopecia areata. Produced via immunoSEQ multiplex PCR; TCRdb's table is partial and in-frame only. The sample yields around 97,000 clones, 85% to 90% seen once. This sample comprised CD8+ T cells sorted from blood, obtained between weeks 30 and 35, from a patient treated with tofacitinib. The receptors stem from a human donor with alopecia areata. The CDR3 runs from the conserved cysteine through the conserved F or W. Fields, in order: V gene, clone size, J gene, D gene, CDR3 protein, CDR3 DNA. A D gene is named only where the DNA matches it firmly. Part of the rows lack a size; the others show once, few, many or a class for expanded clones.

TRBV27	few	TRBJ2-3	TRBD2	CASSLSPPRREYTDTQYF	TGTGCCAGCAGTTTATCTCCTCCCCGGCGGGAGTATACAGATACGCAGTATTTT
TRBV29-1	NA	TRBJ2-2	TRBD1	CSVDTGVTGELFF	TGCAGCGTTGACACAGGGGTGACCGGGGAGCTGTTTTTT
TRBV27	NA	TRBJ1-6	TRBD1	CASRISGTGDSPLHF	TGTGCCAGCAGAATAAGTGGGACAGGGGACTCACCCCTCCACTTT
TRBV11-3	NA	TRBJ1-1	NA	CASSLGGTPNEAFF	TGTGCCAGCAGCTTAGGCGGGACACCCAATGAAGCTTTCTTT
TRBV5-1	NA	TRBJ2-5	NA	CASSLNFVGETQYF	TGCGCCAGCAGCTTGAATTTCGTCGGAGAGACCCAGTACTTC
TRBV29-1	NA	TRBJ2-1	NA	CSVEGNRDGSYNEQFF	TGCAGCGTTGAAGGAAACCGGGACGGCTCGTACAATGAGCAGTTCTTC
TRBV7-9	NA	TRBJ2-7	TRBD1	CASRGPGTGEDEQYF	TGTGCCAGCCGAGGACCCGGGACAGGGGAGGACGAGCAGTACTTC
TRBV6-1	NA	TRBJ2-1	TRBD2	CASSDIGLAGDEQFF	TGTGCCAGCAGTGATATTGGACTAGCGGGGGATGAGCAGTTCTTC
TRBV19	NA	TRBJ1-1	NA	CASSMVGGTEAFF	TGTGCCAGTAGTATGGTAGGGGGCACTGAAGCTTTCTTT
TRBV6-1	NA	TRBJ2-7	NA	CASSEWWQGSSYEQYF	TGTGCCAGCAGTGAATGGTGGCAGGGGAGCTCCTACGAGCAGTACTTC
TRBV7-2	NA	TRBJ1-6	TRBD1	CASSLIGQGVAPLHF	TGTGCCAGCAGCTTAATCGGACAGGGGGTAGCACCCCTCCACTTT
TRBV27	NA	TRBJ2-1	NA	CASSLSLNEQFF	TGTGCCAGCAGTTTATCGCTCAATGAGCAGTTCTTC
TRBV14	NA	TRBJ2-1	NA	CASSFKGSNYNEQFF	TGTGCCAGCAGCTTCAAGGGCAGCAACTACAATGAGCAGTTCTTC
TRBV7-9	few	TRBJ2-1	TRBD2	CASSSNKAGQFF	TGTGCCAGCAGCTCCAACAAAGCGGGACAGTTCTTC
TRBV10-3	few	TRBJ2-1	TRBD1	CAISDQPTGGSEQFF	TGTGCCATCAGTGACCAACCAACAGGGGGCAGTGAGCAGTTCTTC
TRBV6-6	NA	TRBJ2-3	NA	CASTVLSTDTQYF	TGTGCCAGTACCGTACTATCCACAGATACGCAGTATTTT
TRBV29-1	NA	TRBJ2-7	TRBD2	CSVEDGGTSGCSSYEQYF	TGCAGCGTTGAAGATGGAGGGACTAGCGGGTGTAGCTCCTACGAGCAGTACTTC
TRBV7-7	NA	TRBJ1-1	NA	CASSLDAGPNTEAFF	TGTGCTAGCAGCTTAGACGCAGGGCCGAACACTGAAGCTTTCTTT
TRBV7-8	NA	TRBJ2-1	NA	CASLGASSDYNEQFF	TGTGCCAGCCTGGGGGCCTCCTCCGACTACAATGAGCAGTTCTTC
TRBV2	NA	TRBJ2-4	NA	CASSEGPDKNIQYF	TGTGCCAGCAGTGAGGGGCCTGACAAAAACATTCAGTACTTC
TRBV4-1	NA	TRBJ1-2	TRBD1	CASSQETGRGYTF	TGCGCCAGCAGCCAAGAGACAGGGAGGGGCTACACCTTC
TRBV7-8	NA	TRBJ2-1	NA	CASSLFTESAAAREQFF	TGTGCCAGCAGCTTATTCACCGAGTCGGCGGCCGCAAGAGAGCAGTTCTTC
TRBV7-9	NA	TRBJ2-2	NA	CASSWTETGELFF	TGTGCCAGCAGCTGGACAGAAACCGGGGAGCTGTTTTTT
TRBV7-9	NA	TRBJ2-7	NA	CASSSNYEQYF	TGTGCCAGCAGCTCGAACTACGAGCAGTACTTC
TRBV4-1	NA	TRBJ1-5	TRBD1	CASSQHIGTVNQPQHF	TGCGCCAGCAGCCAACACATTGGGACAGTAAATCAGCCCCAGCATTTT
TRBV27	NA	TRBJ2-1	NA	CASSLGTRTYNEQFF	TGTGCCAGCAGTTTAGGCACACGGACCTACAATGAGCAGTTCTTC
TRBV6-7	NA	TRBJ2-7	NA	CASRPKLEQYF	TGTGCCAGCAGACCCAAATTGGAGCAGTACTTC
TRBV27	NA	TRBJ1-6	NA	CASSLYRESPLHF	TGTGCCAGCAGTTTGTATCGGGAATCACCCCTCCACTTT
TRBV21-1	NA	TRBJ2-7	NA	CASSKRETTGISYEQYF	TGTGCCAGCAGCAAACGCGAGACGACAGGGATTAGTTACGAGCAGTACTTC
TRBV7-9	NA	TRBJ1-1	TRBD1	CASSRRDRGLVDEAFF	TGTGCCAGCAGCCGACGGGACAGGGGGCTTGTGGATGAAGCTTTCTTT
TRBV7-9	NA	TRBJ2-1	TRBD2	CASSLKISSGNYNEQFF	TGTGCCAGCAGCCTGAAAATTTCTAGCGGAAACTACAATGAGCAGTTCTTC
TRBV19	NA	TRBJ2-7	TRBD1	CASSVYGTVYEQYF	TGTGCCAGTAGTGTTTACGGGACAGTCTACGAGCAGTACTTC